This TCR beta chain was sequenced for a study of shared clonotypes between healthy human individuals. Across the whole study: Used for every donor were three CD4 naive, three CD4 memory, two CD8 naive and one CD8 memory plate.

J lost 0 bases, V lost 3 bases, and 12 bases had no gene match. Germline V gene lookup returns CDR1 MDHEN and CDR2 SYDVKM. The CDR3 runs to 18 residues. Deep-level assay runs were performed. Each cell subset's genomic DNA was divided evenly among several immunoSEQ plates. Assay: immunoSEQ multiplex PCR; the TCRdb copy retains only in-frame clones and omits some. The table has roughly 2.2 million clones, about nine tenths seen once. It was into CD45RA+ naive and CD45RA-negative memory subsets that the CD4+ cells were split. The source is a man between 18 and 29 years old in good health. Some clones in this sample may be carry-over from other donors' samples. The chain combines TRBV28 with TRBJ2-3; the match to TRBD2 covers 7 bases. Sequencing was performed on naive CD4+ T cells from PBMCs. The subset here: CD45RA+ positively selected. Written as DNA, the CDR3 is TGTGCCAGCAGTTTTTTCGGGACTACAATTAAAAGCACAGATACGCAGTATTTT. Its translation: CASSFFGTTIKSTDTQYF.